Included here is one TCR beta chain sequence, with context. Between the trimmed V and J ends, which lost 1 base and 3 bases, there was a span of 13 bases. In germline, CDR1 is MGHRA, CDR2 YSYEKL. The CDR3 covers 15 residues. This entry is derived from a study of cytomegalovirus exposure and HLA in healthy donors. The donors (healthy individuals) were bone marrow donors. 13 Jbeta primers and 60 Vbeta primers were used for the PCR. Clones were sequenced by immunoSEQ multiplex PCR, and TCRdb holds only the in-frame ones, with some missing. This table has 130,000 to 150,000 clones, roughly 80% appearing once.

The chain uses TRBV4-1 and TRBJ2-7; D is perhaps TRBD2 (6 bases). This TCR was sampled from a man between 35 and 55 years old in good health and CMV-seropositive. Sequencing was done on a sample of PBMCs. The CDR3 sequence is CASSQGGTPYYEQYF. DNA for the CDR3: TGCGCCAGCAGCCAAGGCGGGACCCCTTACTACGAGCAGTACTTC.